A single sample is the source of the 32 T cell receptor beta chains below, sequenced in a study of T cell clonality in common variable immunodeficiency. Profiling relied on immunoSEQ multiplex PCR, and the TCRdb table lists in-frame clones only, not all of them. This sample has around 55,000 clones and no singletons, with 1.8% in the ten largest. What was sequenced was peripheral blood mononuclear cells. These receptors all stem from a person between 18 and 69 years old in good health.

Ten or more counts support this clone. The observed sequence ends 3 residues before the CDR3 terminus, with the missing tail filled in from the germline J gene. The V gene is TRBV7-2, the J gene TRBJ2-7, with 10 nucleotides matching TRBD2. Germline-derived CDR1 and CDR2 are SGHTA and FQGNSA. The J segment lost 4 bases and the V segment lost 4 bases, leaving 7 bases of the junction unmatched. CDR3 length: 15 amino acids. The CDR3 sequence is CASSSLAGDLYEQYF. CDR3 DNA, as far as it was read: TGTGCCAGCAGCTCCCTAGCGGGGGACCTATACGAG.

As to this clone: The CDR3 end is not reached by the read, which stops 3 residues before it; the germline J gene fills it in. The chain uses TRBV4-2 and TRBJ2-7; TRBD1 might be the D (5 bases). Germline V CDR1 and CDR2: LGHNA, YNFKEQ. Deletions cut 1 base from V and 3 bases from J, with 19 bases between. CDR3 length: 17 residues. The CDR3 sequence is CASSQAQTPTQDYEQYF. The DNA read from the CDR3 is TGTGCCAGCAGCCAAGCCCAGACTCCCACACAGGACTACGAG.

Ten or more counts support this clone. The read gets to within 3 residues of the CDR3 end, and the germline J gene fills in the rest. This sequence joins TRBV20-1 and TRBJ2-5; 12 nucleotides line up with TRBD2. This CDR3 is 16 amino acids long. Germline values: CDR1 DFQATT, CDR2 SNEGSKA (reference sequence). Germline trimming cut 0 bases from V and 4 bases from J; bases unmatched to any gene: 6. The CDR3: CSARDTGLAGLETQYF. The CDR3 bases that were read are TGCAGTGCTAGAGATACTGGACTAGCGGGATTAGAGACC.

The sample holds many counts of this clone. The CDR3 is cut off 3 residues early in the read; its end comes from the germline J gene. The rearrangement links TRBV19 to TRBJ1-5, with 8 bases matching TRBD1. J lost 7 bases, V lost 8 bases, and 7 bases had no gene match. The CDR3 is 13 residues long. Per the germline V gene, CDR1 is LNHDA and CDR2 is SQIVND (reference sequence). CDR3 region: CASRDRKPQPQHF. CDR3 DNA, as far as it was read: TGTGCCAGTCGGGACAGGAAACCCCAGCCC.

Many counts were recorded for this clone. Sequencing ends 3 residues short of the CDR3 end; the germline J gene provides the rest. The J gene is TRBJ2-1, the V gene TRBV20-1; 15 bases line up with TRBD2. CDR3 length equals 18 residues. V dropped 6 bases and J dropped 0; count of bases not matched to a gene: 9. CDR1 is DFQATT, CDR2 SNEGSKA, per germline (reference sequence). The part of the CDR3 DNA that was read is TGCAGTGCCACACGGACTAGCGGGGGGGACCTCTCCTACAATGAG. Residues: CSATRTSGGDLSYNE. The full CDR3 sequence reads CSATRTSGGDLSYNEQFF.

This clone was observed a handful of times. The read finishes 3 residues shy of the CDR3 end, and the germline J gene is used to complete it. The V call is TRBV20-1, the J call TRBJ1-3, with unresolved D. Germline CDR1 DFQATT, CDR2 SNEGSKA (reference sequence). CDR3 size: 15 residues. Trimming removed 0 bases from V and 0 bases from J, with 9 bases in between. CDR3 loop: CSARDPVYSGNTIYF. Incomplete CDR3 DNA: TGCAGTGCTAGAGATCCAGTTTACTCTGGAAACACC.

This clone was observed many times. The CDR3 is cut off 3 residues early in the read; its end comes from the germline J gene. This sequence joins TRBV2 and TRBJ2-5; TRBD2 matches at 8 bases. The CDR3 extends over 15 amino acids. Germline V gene lookup returns CDR1 SNHLY and CDR2 FYNNEI. V was clipped by 2 bases and J by 2 bases; unmatched bases: 4. CDR3: CASSESRGGQETQYF. CDR3 DNA (partial): TGTGCCAGCAGTGAAAGTCGGGGGGGGCAAGAGACC.

With regard to this clone: The read halts 3 residues ahead of the CDR3 end, with the missing end drawn from the germline J gene. The V gene is TRBV19, the J gene TRBJ1-1; 8 bases fit TRBD1. The J segment lost 4 bases and the V segment lost 2 bases, leaving 9 bases of the junction unmatched. Per germline, CDR1 LNHDA and CDR2 SQIVND (reference sequence). CDR3 size: 16 residues. CDR3 in amino acids: CASSITGGSLVTEAFF. Incomplete CDR3 DNA: TGTGCCAGTAGTATAACAGGGGGTTCGTTAGTCACTGAA.

A remark on this clone: Coverage ceases 3 residues before the CDR3 finishes, and the germline J gene fills in the end. The V gene is TRBV7-9, the J gene TRBJ1-1, with D unresolved. Trimming stripped 1 base from V and 7 bases from J, with 7 bases between. In germline, CDR1 is SEHNR, CDR2 FQNEAQ (reference sequence). This CDR3 region has 12 residues. The sequenced CDR3 bases are TGTGCCAGCAGCTTAGGACTCGTTGAA. Translating gives CASSLGLVE. The CDR3 in its entirety is CASSLGLVEAFF.

Worth noting for this clone: The read halts 3 residues ahead of the CDR3 end, with the missing end drawn from the germline J gene. This rearrangement joins TRBV20-1 to TRBJ2-3, with D maybe TRBD2 (6 bases). This CDR3 contains 13 residues. Per the germline V gene, CDR1 is DFQATT and CDR2 is SNEGSKA (reference sequence). The CDR3 sequence is CSARGGVAETQYF. The CDR3 DNA, read in part, is TGCAGTGCTAGAGGGGGGGTAGCGGAGACG.

This clone has ten or more counts. Germline is not matched at one junction end, which may reflect a read error. The chain's CDR3 is CASSQDVAGFYEQYF. The CDR3 bases that were read are TGCGCCAGCAGCCAAGACGTAGCGGGGTTCTACGAG. The chain employs TRBV4-2 and TRBJ2-7; 8 bases align to TRBD2. The read stops 3 residues short of the end of the CDR3; the missing end is completed from the germline J gene. The CDR3 contains 15 residues. Germline CDR1 is LGHNA and CDR2 is YNFKEQ.

Note on this clone: The read is 3 residues too short to cover the CDR3 end, so that end is filled in from the germline J gene. The rearrangement uses TRBV7-2 and TRBJ1-2; tentatively, D is TRBD1 (5 bases). Germline V lookup: CDR1 SGHTA, CDR2 FQGNSA. The CDR3 spans 13 residues. CDR3 DNA, as far as it was read: TGTGCCAGCAGCGCAGGGACTGGGGATACC. Its translation is CASSAGTGDT. The full CDR3 reads CASSAGTGDTYTF.

This clone was counted many times. Coverage ceases 3 residues before the CDR3 finishes, and the germline J gene fills in the end. The chain joins TRBV11-2 to TRBJ2-7, with D maybe TRBD2 (6 bases). Between the trimmed V and J ends, which lost 1 base and 3 bases, there was a span of 13 bases. Germline V CDR1 and CDR2: SGHAT, FQNNGV. The CDR3 extends over 15 amino acids. The CDR3 protein is CASSLGLATSYEQYF. Incomplete CDR3 DNA: TGTGCCAGCAGCTTAGGGCTAGCGACAAGCTACGAG. Based on the CDR3 plus reference TRBV11-2 and TRBJ2-7, the full variable domain is EAGVAQSPRYKIIEKRQSVAFWCNPISGHATLYWYQQILGQGPKLLIQFQNNGVVDDSQLPKDRFSAERLKGVDSTLKIQPAKLEDSAVYLCASSLGLATSYEQYFGPGTRLTVT.

Many counts were recorded for this clone. With the read ending 3 residues before the CDR3 end, the germline J gene is used to fill in that end. The V and J genes are TRBV29-1 and TRBJ1-6, with 7 bases aligning to TRBD1. Germline assignment: CDR1 SQVTM and CDR2 ANQGSEA. After removal of 7 bases from V and 8 bases from J, the junction contained 8 bases not matched to a gene. The CDR3 consists of 13 residues. The CDR3 sequence is CSAWSGGDSPLHF. The part of the CDR3 DNA that was read is TGCAGCGCCTGGTCAGGGGGTGATTCACCC.

As regards this clone: The read gets to within 3 residues of the CDR3 end, and the germline J gene fills in the rest. The V gene is TRBV7-8, the J gene TRBJ1-2; maybe TRBD1 (6 bases). Germline V CDR1 and CDR2: SGHVS, FQNEAQ. This CDR3 is built from 11 residues. CDR3 residues: CASSWTDTYTF. The part of the CDR3 DNA that was read is TGTGCCAGCAGCTGGACAGATACC.

The table lists this clone with a few counts. The read ends 3 residues early relative to the CDR3; the germline J gene fills the gap. The V and J genes are TRBV5-5 and TRBJ2-5; 9 bases match TRBD2. There are 15 residues in the CDR3. Germline values: CDR1 SGHKS, CDR2 YYEKEE (reference sequence). The CDR3 loop is CASSSGLALADTQYF. CDR3 bases read: TGTGCCAGCAGCTCTGGACTAGCGTTGGCAGATACC.

This clone was recorded at least ten times. Read coverage stops 3 residues before the CDR3 terminus; the germline J gene supplies the remainder. This chain connects TRBV7-2 to TRBJ2-7; TRBD1 is a possible D gene (5 bases). Trimming removed 5 bases at V and 0 bases at J, with 11 bases between. The length of the CDR3 is 14 residues. Germline-derived CDR1 and CDR2 are SGHTA and FQGNSA. The CDR3 here is CASSPQASSYEQYF. The CDR3 DNA, read in part, is TGTGCCAGCAGCCCACAGGCCAGCTCCTACGAG.

As concerns this clone: From the germline J gene comes the end of the CDR3, since the read stops 3 residues before it. The rearrangement uses TRBV19 and TRBJ1-1, with D hard to call. The CDR3 runs 14 residues. Germline V gene sequence: CDR1 LNHDA, CDR2 SQIVND (reference sequence). The CDR3 protein is CASREILAGGEAFF. The CDR3 DNA, read in part, is TGTGCCAGTAGGGAAATCCTTGCGGGCGGGGAG.

This clone was counted at least ten times. The read falls 3 residues short of the CDR3 end, and the missing part is taken from the germline J gene. The rearrangement joins TRBV4-2 to TRBJ2-3, with 16 positions matching TRBD2. The trim removed 3 bases at V and 1 base at J, leaving 1 base unmatched. This CDR3 has 17 residues. The germline CDR1 and CDR2 sequences are LGHNA and YNFKEQ. CDR3 loop: CASSQGLAGGGTDTQYF. The DNA read from the CDR3 is TGTGCCAGCAGCCAGGGACTAGCGGGAGGGGGCACAGATACG.

Ten or more counts support this clone. The CDR3 is cut off 3 residues early in the read; its end comes from the germline J gene. The rearrangement uses TRBV19 and TRBJ2-7, with D possibly matching TRBD2 (5 bases). Trimming pared 6 bases from V and 3 bases from J, leaving 12 bases between. The CDR3 is 13 amino acids. Germline values: CDR1 LNHDA, CDR2 SQIVND (reference sequence). The DNA read from the CDR3 is TGTGCCAGTAGCGCCGAGGGTGACTACGAG. Amino acid sequence: CASSAEGDYE. The CDR3 as a whole reads CASSAEGDYEQYF.

This clone came up many times. The CDR3: CASSFRLGQETQYF. The covered CDR3 bases are TGTGCCAGCAGCTTCAGACTAGGCCAAGAGACG. The chain employs TRBV5-6 and TRBJ2-3; TRBD2 might be the D (6 bases). The CDR3 goes on 3 residues after the read ends, and that part is filled in from the germline J gene. The CDR3 consists of 14 residues. Germline V gene lookup returns CDR1 SGHDT and CDR2 YYEEEE.

The table lists this clone with a few counts. The read finishes 3 residues shy of the CDR3 end, and the germline J gene is used to complete it. The chain recombines TRBV7-2 with TRBJ2-5, with D perhaps TRBD1 (5 bases). CDR3 length equals 14 residues. Germline V gives CDR1 SGHTA, CDR2 FQGNSA. V dropped 3 bases and J dropped 5 bases, with 13 bases sitting between them. The CDR3 is CASSFQGSGETQYF. The DNA read from the CDR3 is TGTGCCAGCAGCTTTCAGGGCTCCGGGGAGACC.

CDR3 DNA, as far as it was read: TGTGCCAGCAGCTACTACACCGACGAGGAACCC. Its translation: CASSYYTDEEP. The whole CDR3 reads CASSYYTDEEPLHF. V usage is TRBV7-2 and J usage is TRBJ1-6; D uncertain. The read ends 3 residues before the CDR3 terminus; that terminus is restored from the germline J gene. Trimming pared 4 bases from V and 12 bases from J, leaving 16 bases between. Germline V gene sequence: CDR1 SGHTA, CDR2 FQGNSA. The CDR3 has 14 amino acids.

This clone was counted many times. CDR3 DNA, as far as it was read: TGCAGTGCTACCACCAGGGTTTACGAG. Translation gives CSATTRVYE. The full CDR3 is CSATTRVYEQYF. This sequence joins TRBV20-1 and TRBJ2-7; maybe TRBD1 (5 bases). The CDR3 extends 3 residues past the end of the read, so its final part is completed from the germline J gene. Germline V gives CDR1 DFQATT, CDR2 SNEGSKA (reference sequence). The CDR3 extends over 12 amino acids. V was pared by 4 bases and J by 4 bases, with 11 bases between.

This clone was recorded a few times. The CDR3 extends 3 residues past the end of the read, so its final part is completed from the germline J gene. The J gene is TRBJ1-1, the V gene TRBV7-6; tentatively, D is TRBD1 (5 bases). Germline values: CDR1 SGHVS, CDR2 FNYEAQ. Trimming removed 1 base at V and 3 bases at J, with 12 bases between. This CDR3 has 15 residues. CDR3 protein: CASSLDGDSDTEAFF. The sequenced part of the CDR3 DNA is TGTGCCAGCAGCTTAGATGGGGACTCAGACACTGAA.

This clone was seen at least ten times. The read stops 3 residues short of the end of the CDR3; the missing end is completed from the germline J gene. The V and J genes are TRBV6-2 or TRBV6-3 and TRBJ2-7; TRBD2 aligns across 7 bases. J lost 0 bases, V lost 4 bases, and 9 bases had no gene match. Germline V lookup: CDR1 MNHEY, CDR2 SVGEGT. This CDR3 has 16 amino acids. CDR3 DNA (partial): TGTGCCAGCAGTTTCCCGCTAGCGGCTAGCTCCTACGAG. Protein sequence: CASSFPLAASSYE. The CDR3, in full, reads CASSFPLAASSYEQYF.

This clone was counted many times. The CDR3 extends 3 residues past the end of the read, so its final part is completed from the germline J gene. The chain joins TRBV10-3 to TRBJ1-2; 7 bases line up with TRBD1. V dropped 4 bases and J dropped 4; count of bases not matched to a gene: 3. This CDR3 comprises 13 residues. Germline assignment: CDR1 ENHRY and CDR2 SYGVKD. The covered CDR3 bases are TGTGCCATCAGTGGGGACAGCGTCTATGGC. Residues: CAISGDSVYG. The whole CDR3 reads CAISGDSVYGYTF.

This clone was detected many times. The sequenced CDR3 bases are TGCAGTGCTACCTATGGCGGAGATAGCTCCTACGAG. Residues: CSATYGGDSSYE. The full CDR3 protein reads CSATYGGDSSYEQYF. The chain uses TRBV20-1 and TRBJ2-7; D uncertain. Sequencing ends 3 residues short of the CDR3 end; the germline J gene provides the rest. Germline-derived CDR1 and CDR2 are DFQATT and SNEGSKA (reference sequence). The V end lost 4 bases, the J end lost 0 bases, and 16 bases lay between the germline ends. The CDR3 length is 15 residues.

By sample share, this clone is medium-sized. The read gets to within 3 residues of the CDR3 end, and the germline J gene fills in the rest. The V and J genes are TRBV19 and TRBJ1-2; maybe TRBD1 (6 bases). This CDR3 has 14 residues. Germline CDR1 LNHDA, CDR2 SQIVND (reference sequence). Trimming cost V 3 bases and J 7 bases, with 15 bases left between them. CDR3 region: CASSIPRGSAGYTF. The sequenced part of the CDR3 DNA is TGTGCCAGTAGTATCCCCAGGGGTTCCGCTGGC.

The table lists this clone with many counts. The read is 3 residues too short to cover the CDR3 end, so that end is filled in from the germline J gene. The chain links TRBV6-2 or TRBV6-3 to TRBJ2-3; TRBD1 agrees at 8 bases. The CDR3 covers 15 residues. The germline CDR1 and CDR2 sequences are MNHEY and SVGEGT. The junction had 11 bases not matched to a gene; V was cut back by 7 bases and J by 5 bases. Partial CDR3 DNA: TGTGCCAGCACCCCGACAGGGGTCAGGGGAGATACG. This sequence encodes CASTPTGVRGDT. The full CDR3 protein is CASTPTGVRGDTQYF.

This clone came up many times. The read ends 3 residues early relative to the CDR3; the germline J gene fills the gap. The chain is built from TRBV7-2 and TRBJ1-5; possible D gene TRBD1, 5 bases. Trimming left V 5 bases short and J 9 bases short, with 20 bases between. This CDR3 has 15 residues. The germline V gene has CDR1 SGHTA and CDR2 FQGNSA. The CDR3 bases that were read are TGTGCCAGCAGCCCCGTAGCGGACTCGGGGCGGCCC. It is translated as CASSPVADSGRP. In full, the CDR3 is CASSPVADSGRPQHF.

This clone was seen repeatedly, ten times or more. The CDR3 end is not reached by the read, which stops 3 residues before it; the germline J gene fills it in. The rearrangement links TRBV20-1 to TRBJ1-2; 8 bases fit TRBD1. The CDR3 length is 12 residues. Germline V gene lookup returns CDR1 DFQATT and CDR2 SNEGSKA (reference sequence). The CDR3 reads CSARDRGIGYTF. The CDR3 bases that were read are TGCAGTGCACGCGACAGGGGCATAGGC.